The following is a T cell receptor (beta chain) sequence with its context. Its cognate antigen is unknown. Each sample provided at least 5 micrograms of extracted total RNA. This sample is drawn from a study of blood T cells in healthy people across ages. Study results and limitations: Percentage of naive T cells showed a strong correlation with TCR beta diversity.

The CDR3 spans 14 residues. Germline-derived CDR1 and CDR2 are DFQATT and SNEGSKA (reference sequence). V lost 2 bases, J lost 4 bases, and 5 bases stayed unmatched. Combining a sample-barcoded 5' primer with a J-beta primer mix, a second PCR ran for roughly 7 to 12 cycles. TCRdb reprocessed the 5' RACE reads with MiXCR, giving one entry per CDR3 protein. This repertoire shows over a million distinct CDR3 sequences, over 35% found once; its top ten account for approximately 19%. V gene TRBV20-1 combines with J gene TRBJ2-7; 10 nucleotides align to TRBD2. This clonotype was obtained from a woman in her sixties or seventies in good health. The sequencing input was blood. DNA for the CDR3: TGCAGTGCTAGACCGGGACTAGCGACGTACGAGCAGTACTTC. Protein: CSARPGLATYEQYF.